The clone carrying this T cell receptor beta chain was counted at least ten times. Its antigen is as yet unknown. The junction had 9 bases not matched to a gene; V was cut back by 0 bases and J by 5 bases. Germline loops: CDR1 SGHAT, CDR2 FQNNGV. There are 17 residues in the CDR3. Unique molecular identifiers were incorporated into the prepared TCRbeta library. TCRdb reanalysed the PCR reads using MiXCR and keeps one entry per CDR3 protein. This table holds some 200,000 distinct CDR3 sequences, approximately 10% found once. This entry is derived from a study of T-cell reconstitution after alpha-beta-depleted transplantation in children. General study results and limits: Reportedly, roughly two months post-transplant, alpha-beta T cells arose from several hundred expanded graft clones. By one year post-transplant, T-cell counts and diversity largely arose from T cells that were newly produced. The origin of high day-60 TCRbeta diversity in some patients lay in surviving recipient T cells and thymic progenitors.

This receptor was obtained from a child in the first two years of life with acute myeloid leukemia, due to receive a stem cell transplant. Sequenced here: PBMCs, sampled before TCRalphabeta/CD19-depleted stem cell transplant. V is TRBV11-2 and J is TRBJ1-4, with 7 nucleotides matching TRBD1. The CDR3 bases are TGTGCCAGCAGCTTAGAAATCGGGTCAGGGGGAAATGAAAAACTGTTTTTT. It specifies CASSLEIGSGGNEKLFF.